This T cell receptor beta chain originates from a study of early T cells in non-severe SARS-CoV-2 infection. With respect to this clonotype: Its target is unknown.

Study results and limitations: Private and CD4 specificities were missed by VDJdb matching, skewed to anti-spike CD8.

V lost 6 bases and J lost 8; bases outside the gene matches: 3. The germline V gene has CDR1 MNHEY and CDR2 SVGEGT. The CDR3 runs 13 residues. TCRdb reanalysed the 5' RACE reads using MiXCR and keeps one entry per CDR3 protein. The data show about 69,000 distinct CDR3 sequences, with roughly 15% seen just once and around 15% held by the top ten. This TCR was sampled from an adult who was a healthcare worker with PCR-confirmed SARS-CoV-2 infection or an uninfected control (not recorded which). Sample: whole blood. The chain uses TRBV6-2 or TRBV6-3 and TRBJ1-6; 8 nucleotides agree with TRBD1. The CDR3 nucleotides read TGTGCCAGCAGACTACAGGGGGATTCACCCCTCCACTTT. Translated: CASRLQGDSPLHF.